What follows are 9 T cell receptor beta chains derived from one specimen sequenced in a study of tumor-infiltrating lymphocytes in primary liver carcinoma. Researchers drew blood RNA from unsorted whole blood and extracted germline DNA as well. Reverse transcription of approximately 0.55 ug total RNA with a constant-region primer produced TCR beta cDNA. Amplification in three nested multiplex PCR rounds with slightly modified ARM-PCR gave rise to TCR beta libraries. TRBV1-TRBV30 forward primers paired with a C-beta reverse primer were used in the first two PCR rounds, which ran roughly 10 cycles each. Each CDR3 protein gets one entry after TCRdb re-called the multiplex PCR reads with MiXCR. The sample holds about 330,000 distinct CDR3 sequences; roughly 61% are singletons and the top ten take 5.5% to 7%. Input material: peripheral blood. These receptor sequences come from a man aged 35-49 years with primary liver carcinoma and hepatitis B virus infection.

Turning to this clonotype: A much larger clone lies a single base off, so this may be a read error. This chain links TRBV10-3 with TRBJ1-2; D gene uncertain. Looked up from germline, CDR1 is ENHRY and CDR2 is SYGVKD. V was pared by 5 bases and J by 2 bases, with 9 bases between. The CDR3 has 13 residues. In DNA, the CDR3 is TGTGCCATCAGTAAAGAGGCGAACTATGGCTACACCTTC. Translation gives CAISKEANYGYTF.

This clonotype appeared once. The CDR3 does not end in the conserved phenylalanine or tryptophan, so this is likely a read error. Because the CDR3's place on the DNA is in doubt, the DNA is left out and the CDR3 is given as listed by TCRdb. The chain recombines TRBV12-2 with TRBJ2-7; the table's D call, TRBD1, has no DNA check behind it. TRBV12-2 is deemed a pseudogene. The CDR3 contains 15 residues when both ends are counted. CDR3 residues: CVSRLAGQLTYEQYL.

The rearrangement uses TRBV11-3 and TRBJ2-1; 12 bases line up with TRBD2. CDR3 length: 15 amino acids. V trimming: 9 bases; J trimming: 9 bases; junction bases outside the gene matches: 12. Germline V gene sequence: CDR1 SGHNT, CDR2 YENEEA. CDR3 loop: CASSVSTSGGSEQFF. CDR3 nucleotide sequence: TGTGCCAGTAGCGTGTCGACTAGCGGGGGTTCTGAGCAGTTCTTC.

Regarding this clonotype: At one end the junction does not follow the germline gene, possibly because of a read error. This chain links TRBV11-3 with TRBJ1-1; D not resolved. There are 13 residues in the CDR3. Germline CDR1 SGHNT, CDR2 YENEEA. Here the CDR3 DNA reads TGTGCCTGCAGTCAAACTCAACGTGGTGAAGCTTTCTTT. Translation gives CACSQTQRGEAFF.

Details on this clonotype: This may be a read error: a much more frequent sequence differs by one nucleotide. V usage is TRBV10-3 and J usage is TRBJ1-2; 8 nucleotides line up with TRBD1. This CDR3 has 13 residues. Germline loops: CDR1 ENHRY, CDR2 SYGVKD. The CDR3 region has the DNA TGTGCCATCACCCTGGGACAGGACTATGGCTACAGCTTC. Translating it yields CAITLGQDYGYSF.

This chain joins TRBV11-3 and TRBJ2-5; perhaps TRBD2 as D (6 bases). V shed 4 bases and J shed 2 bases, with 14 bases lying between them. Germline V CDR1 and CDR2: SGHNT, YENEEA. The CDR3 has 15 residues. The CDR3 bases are TGTGCCAGCAGCTCTGGACGGAGGGGACAAGAGACCCAGTACTTC. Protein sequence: CASSSGRRGQETQYF.

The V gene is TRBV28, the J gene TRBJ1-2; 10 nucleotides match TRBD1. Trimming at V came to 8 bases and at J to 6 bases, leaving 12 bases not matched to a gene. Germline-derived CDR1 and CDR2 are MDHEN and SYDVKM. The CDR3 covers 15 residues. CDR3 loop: CASSLTTGGVNGYTF. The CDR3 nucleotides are TGTGCCAGCTCGCTTACGACAGGGGGCGTGAATGGCTACACCTTC.

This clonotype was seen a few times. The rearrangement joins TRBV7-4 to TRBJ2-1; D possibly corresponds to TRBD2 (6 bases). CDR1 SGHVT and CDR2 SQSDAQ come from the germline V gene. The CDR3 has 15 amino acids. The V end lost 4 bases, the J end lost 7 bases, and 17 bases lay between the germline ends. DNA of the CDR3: TGTGCCAGCAGCTCTGGCCGGGAGCGTCTGAATGAGCAGTTCTTC. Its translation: CASSSGRERLNEQFF.

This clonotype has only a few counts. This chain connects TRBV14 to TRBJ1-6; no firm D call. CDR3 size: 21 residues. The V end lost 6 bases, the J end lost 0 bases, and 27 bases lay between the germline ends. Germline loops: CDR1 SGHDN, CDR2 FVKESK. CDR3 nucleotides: TGTGCCAGCAGACAACCAGTGTCAGGCTCAGAGAGGAGCTCCTATAATTCACCCCTCCACTTT. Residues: CASRQPVSGSERSSYNSPLHF.